The 5 T cell receptor beta chains listed next were all sequenced from one sample in a study of blood T cells in healthy people across ages. The use of a sample-barcoded 5' primer and a J-beta primer mix characterized a second PCR of roughly 6 to 11 cycles. MiXCR was run by TCRdb on the 5' RACE reads, yielding one entry per CDR3 protein. In the table there are over 600,000 distinct CDR3 sequences, over 20% of which are singletons. Sequenced: blood. These receptors all stem from a man between 65 and 85 years old in good health.

The chain combines TRBV5-6 with TRBJ1-4; TRBD1 agrees at 9 bases. The CDR3 spans 15 residues. Per the germline V gene, CDR1 is SGHDT and CDR2 is YYEEEE. The trim removed 1 base at V and 5 bases at J, leaving 3 bases unmatched. The CDR3 spells CASSLRQGVNEKLFF. The CDR3 coding sequence is TGTGCCAGCAGCTTGAGACAGGGGGTAAATGAAAAACTGTTTTTT. Complete variable domain (other parts from reference TRBV5-6 and TRBJ1-4): DAGVTQSPTHLIKTRGQQVTLRCSPKSGHDTVSWYQQALGQGPQFIFQYYEEEERQRGNFPDRFSGHQFPNYSSELNVNALLLGDSALYLCASSLRQGVNEKLFFGSGTQLSVL.

This clonotype was seen only a few times. This chain connects TRBV20-1 to TRBJ2-4; 8 bases align to TRBD1. CDR1 is DFQATT, CDR2 SNEGSKA, per germline (reference sequence). The CDR3 covers 15 residues. With V trimmed by 3 bases and J by 7 bases, 11 bases remained unmatched. DNA of the CDR3: TGCAGTGCTAGGCCAGCGGTTGGGACAGGTAACATTCAGTACTTC. This translates into CSARPAVGTGNIQYF.

This clonotype was counted only a few times. In DNA form, the CDR3 reads TGTGCCAGCAGTCCTGCCGACAGGAACTACTCCTACGAGCAGTACTTC. This translates into CASSPADRNYSYEQYF. This rearrangement joins TRBV28 to TRBJ2-5, with D maybe TRBD1 (6 bases). Matching the DNA end better, TRBJ2-7 makes the J call doubtful. In germline, CDR1 is MDHEN, CDR2 SYDVKM. The CDR3 length is 16 residues.

Many counts were recorded for this clonotype. The V call is TRBV18, the J call TRBJ2-4, with D uncertain. Germline values: CDR1 KGHSH, CDR2 LQKENI. This CDR3 spans 13 amino acids. Trimming took 2 bases from V and 8 from J, leaving 10 bases between them. DNA of the CDR3: TGTGCCAGCTCACCAGGGTTAATGGACATTCAGTACTTC. Its protein is CASSPGLMDIQYF.

The rearrangement links TRBV20-1 to TRBJ2-5; D is undetermined. Germline values: CDR1 DFQATT, CDR2 SNEGSKA (reference sequence). There are 12 residues in the CDR3. Trimming left V 2 bases short and J 5 bases short, with 9 bases between. The CDR3 reads CSARKLGETQYF. The DNA for the CDR3 is TGCAGTGCTAGAAAACTTGGGGAGACCCAGTACTTC.